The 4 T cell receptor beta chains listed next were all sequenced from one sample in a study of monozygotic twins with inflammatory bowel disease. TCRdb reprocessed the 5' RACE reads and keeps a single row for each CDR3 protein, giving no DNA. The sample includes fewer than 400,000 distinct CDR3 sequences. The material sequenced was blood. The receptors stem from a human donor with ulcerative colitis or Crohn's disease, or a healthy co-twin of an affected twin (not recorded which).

CDR3 amino acids: CSARGAEGYTF. The chain recombines TRBV20-1 with TRBJ1-2. This CDR3 has 11 amino acids. Germline CDR1 is DFQATT and CDR2 is SNEGSKA (reference sequence).

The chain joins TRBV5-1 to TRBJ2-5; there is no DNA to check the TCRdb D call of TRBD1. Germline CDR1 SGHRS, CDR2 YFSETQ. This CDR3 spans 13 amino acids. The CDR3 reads CASSLQGKETQYF.

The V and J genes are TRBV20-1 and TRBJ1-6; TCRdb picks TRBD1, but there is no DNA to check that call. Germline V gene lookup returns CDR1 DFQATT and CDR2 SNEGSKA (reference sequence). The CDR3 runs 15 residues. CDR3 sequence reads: CSATGGSFNNSPLHF.

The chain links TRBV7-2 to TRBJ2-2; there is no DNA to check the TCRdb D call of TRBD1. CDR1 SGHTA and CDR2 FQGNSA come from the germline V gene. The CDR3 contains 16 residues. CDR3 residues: CASSLAPGPNTGELFF.